Sequencing of this T cell receptor (beta chain) was carried out in a study of T cells in Graves' hyperthyroidism and ophthalmopathy. The junction had 7 bases not matched to a gene; V was cut back by 6 bases and J by 3 bases. The CDR3 contains 14 residues. Germline loops: CDR1 LNHDA, CDR2 SQIVND (reference sequence). Each person with ophthalmopathy scored at least 3 on the Clinical Activity Score, reached NOSPECS grade 4 or higher, and had been ill under 3 months. Researchers amplified the TCR beta CDR3 regions from RNA transcripts. HTBI primers were used for first-round RT-PCR of the TCR CDR3. TCRdb used MiXCR to reprocess the multiplex PCR reads, holding one entry per CDR3 protein. The table records fewer than 700,000 distinct CDR3 sequences, roughly a sixth of them present only once.

The sample was blood. This chain links TRBV19 with TRBJ2-5, with TRBD1 matching 7 bases. The receptor was derived from a woman aged 18-29 years with Graves' ophthalmopathy. The CDR3, as DNA: TGTGCCAGTAGCTGGGACAGCCGAGAAGAGACCCAGTACTTC. This sequence encodes CASSWDSREETQYF.